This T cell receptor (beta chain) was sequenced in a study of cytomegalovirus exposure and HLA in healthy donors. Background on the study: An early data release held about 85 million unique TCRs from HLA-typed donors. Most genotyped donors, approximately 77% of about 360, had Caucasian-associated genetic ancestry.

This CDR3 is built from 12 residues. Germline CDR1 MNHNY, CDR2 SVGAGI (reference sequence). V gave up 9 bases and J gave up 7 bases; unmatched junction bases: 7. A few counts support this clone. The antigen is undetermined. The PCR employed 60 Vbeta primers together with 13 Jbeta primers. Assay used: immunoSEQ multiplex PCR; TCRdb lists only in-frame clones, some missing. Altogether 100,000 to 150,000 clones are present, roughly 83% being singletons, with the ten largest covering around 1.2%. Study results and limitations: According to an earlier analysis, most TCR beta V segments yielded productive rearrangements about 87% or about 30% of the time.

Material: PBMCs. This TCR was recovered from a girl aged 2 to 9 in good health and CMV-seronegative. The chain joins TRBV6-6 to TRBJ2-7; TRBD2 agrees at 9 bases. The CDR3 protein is CASSGRTGEQYF. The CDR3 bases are TGTGCCAGTAGCGGGAGAACGGGTGAGCAGTACTTC.